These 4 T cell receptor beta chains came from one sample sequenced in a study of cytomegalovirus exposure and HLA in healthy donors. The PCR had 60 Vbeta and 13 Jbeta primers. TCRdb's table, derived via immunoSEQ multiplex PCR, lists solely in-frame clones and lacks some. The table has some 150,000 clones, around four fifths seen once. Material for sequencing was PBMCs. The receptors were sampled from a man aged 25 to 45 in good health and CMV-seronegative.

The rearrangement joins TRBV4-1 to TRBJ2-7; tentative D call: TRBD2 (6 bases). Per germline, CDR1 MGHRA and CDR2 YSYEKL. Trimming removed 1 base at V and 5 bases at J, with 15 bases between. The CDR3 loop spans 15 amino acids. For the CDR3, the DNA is TGCGCCAGCAGCCAAGCCGACGGGAGAATGGACGAGCAGTACTTC. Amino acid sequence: CASSQADGRMDEQYF.

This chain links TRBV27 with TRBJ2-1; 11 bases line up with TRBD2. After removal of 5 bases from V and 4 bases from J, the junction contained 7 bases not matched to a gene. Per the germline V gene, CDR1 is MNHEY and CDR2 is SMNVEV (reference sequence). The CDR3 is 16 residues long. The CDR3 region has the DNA TGTGCCAGCAGTCCCCTCGTAGCGGGAGGGTACAATGAGCAGTTCTTC. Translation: CASSPLVAGGYNEQFF.

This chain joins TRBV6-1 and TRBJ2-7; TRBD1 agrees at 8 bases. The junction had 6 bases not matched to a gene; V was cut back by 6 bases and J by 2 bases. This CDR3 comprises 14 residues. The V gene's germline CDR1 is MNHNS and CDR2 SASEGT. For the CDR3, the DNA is TGTGCCAGCAGCACAGGGGGGACCACCTACGAGCAGTACTTC. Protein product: CASSTGGTTYEQYF.

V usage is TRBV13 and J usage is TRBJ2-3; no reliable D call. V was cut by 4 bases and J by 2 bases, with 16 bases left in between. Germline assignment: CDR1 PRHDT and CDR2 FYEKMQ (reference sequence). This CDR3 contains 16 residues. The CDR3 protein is CASSSRNWRNTDTQYF. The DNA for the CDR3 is TGTGCCAGCAGCTCCCGTAATTGGCGGAACACAGATACGCAGTATTTT.